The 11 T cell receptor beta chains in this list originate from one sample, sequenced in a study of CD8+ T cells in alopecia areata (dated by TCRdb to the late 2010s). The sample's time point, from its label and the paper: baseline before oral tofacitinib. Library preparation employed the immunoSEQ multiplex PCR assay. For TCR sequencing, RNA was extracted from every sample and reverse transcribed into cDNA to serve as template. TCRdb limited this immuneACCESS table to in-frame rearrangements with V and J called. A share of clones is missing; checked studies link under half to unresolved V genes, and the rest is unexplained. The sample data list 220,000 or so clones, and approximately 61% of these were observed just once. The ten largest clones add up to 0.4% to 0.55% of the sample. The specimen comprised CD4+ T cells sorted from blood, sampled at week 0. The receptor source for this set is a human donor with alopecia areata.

The CDR3 loop reads CASTLFAGLNTEAFF. CDR3 bases: TGTGCCAGTACCTTGTTCGCGGGCTTGAACACTGAAGCTTTCTTT. The rearrangement links TRBV19 to TRBJ1-1; no firm D call. The CDR3 sequence is 15 residues long. V gave up 7 bases and J gave up 0 bases, with 15 bases separating them. The germline gives CDR1 LNHDA, CDR2 SQIVND (reference sequence).

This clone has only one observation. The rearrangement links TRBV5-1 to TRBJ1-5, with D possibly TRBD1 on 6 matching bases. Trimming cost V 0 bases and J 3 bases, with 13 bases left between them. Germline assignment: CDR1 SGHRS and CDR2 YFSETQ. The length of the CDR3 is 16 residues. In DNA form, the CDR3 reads TGCGCCAGCAGCTTGGCGTCAGGGGTCGCCAATCAGCCCCAGCATTTT. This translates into CASSLASGVANQPQHF.

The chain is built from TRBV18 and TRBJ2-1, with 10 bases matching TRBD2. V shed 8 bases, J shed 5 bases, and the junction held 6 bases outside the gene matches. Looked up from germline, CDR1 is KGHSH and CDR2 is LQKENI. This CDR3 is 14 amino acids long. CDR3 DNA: TGTGCCAGCCATAGCGGGGGGACCCACAATGAGCAGTTCTTC. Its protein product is CASHSGGTHNEQFF.

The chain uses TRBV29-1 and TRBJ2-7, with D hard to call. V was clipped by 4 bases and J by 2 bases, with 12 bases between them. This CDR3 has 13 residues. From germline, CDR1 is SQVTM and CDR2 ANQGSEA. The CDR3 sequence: CSVGRRNTYEQYF. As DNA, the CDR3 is TGCAGCGTTGGCCGCCGGAATACCTACGAGCAGTACTTC.

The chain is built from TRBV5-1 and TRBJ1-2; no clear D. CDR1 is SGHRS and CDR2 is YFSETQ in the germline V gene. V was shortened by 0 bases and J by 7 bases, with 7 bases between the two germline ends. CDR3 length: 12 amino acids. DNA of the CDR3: TGCGCCAGCAGCTTGGAAGGTCGTGGCTACACCTTC. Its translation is CASSLEGRGYTF.

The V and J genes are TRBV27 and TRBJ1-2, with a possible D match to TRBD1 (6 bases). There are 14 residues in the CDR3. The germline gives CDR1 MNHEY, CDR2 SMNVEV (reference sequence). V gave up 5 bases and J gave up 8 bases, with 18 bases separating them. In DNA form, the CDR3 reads TGTGCCAGCAGTACCCCACAGGGTCGCGGGGGCTACACCTTC. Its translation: CASSTPQGRGGYTF.

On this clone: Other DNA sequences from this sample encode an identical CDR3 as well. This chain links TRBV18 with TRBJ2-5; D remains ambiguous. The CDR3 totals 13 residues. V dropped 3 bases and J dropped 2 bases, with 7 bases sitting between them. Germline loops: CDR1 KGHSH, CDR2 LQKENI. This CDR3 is CASSPGSQETQYF. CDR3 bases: TGTGCCAGCTCACCGGGTAGTCAAGAGACCCAGTACTTC.

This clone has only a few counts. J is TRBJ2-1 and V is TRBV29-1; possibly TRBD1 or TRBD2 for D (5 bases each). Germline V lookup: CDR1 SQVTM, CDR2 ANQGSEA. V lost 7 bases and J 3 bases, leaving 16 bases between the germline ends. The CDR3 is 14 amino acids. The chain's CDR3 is CSAQSGRNYNEQFF. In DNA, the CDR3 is TGCAGCGCGCAATCGGGACGGAACTACAATGAGCAGTTCTTC.

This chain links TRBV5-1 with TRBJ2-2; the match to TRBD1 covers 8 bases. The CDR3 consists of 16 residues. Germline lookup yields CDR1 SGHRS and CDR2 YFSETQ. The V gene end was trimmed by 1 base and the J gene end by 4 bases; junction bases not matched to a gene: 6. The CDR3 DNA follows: TGCGCCAGCAGCTTGATAGGACAGGGCACCACCGGGGAGCTGTTTTTT. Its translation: CASSLIGQGTTGELFF.

CDR3 protein: CASSVDRAGANVLTF. CDR3 nucleotides: TGTGCCAGTAGTGTCGACAGGGCTGGGGCCAACGTCCTGACTTTC. This sequence joins TRBV19 and TRBJ2-6, with 7 nucleotides matching TRBD1. With 5 bases clipped from V and 2 bases from J, the junction kept 3 bases outside the gene matches. Germline values: CDR1 LNHDA, CDR2 SQIVND (reference sequence). The length of the CDR3 is 15 residues.

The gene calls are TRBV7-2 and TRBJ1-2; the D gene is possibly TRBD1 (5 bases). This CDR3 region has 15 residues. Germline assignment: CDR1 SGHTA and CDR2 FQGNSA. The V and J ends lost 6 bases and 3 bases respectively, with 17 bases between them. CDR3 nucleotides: TGTGCCAGCAGTCAATTGGCTGCACAGGACTATGGCTACACCTTC. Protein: CASSQLAAQDYGYTF.